The TCR beta chain described here comes from a study of shared clonotypes between healthy human individuals. Overall study: Donors were two women and a few men aged 18 to 49.

The repertoire was sequenced with immunoSEQ multiplex PCR; TCRdb's copy has only in-frame clones and lacks some. The sample lists 550,000 to 850,000 clones, around 77% occurring once. This CDR3 is 16 amino acids long. Germline lookup yields CDR1 LNHNV and CDR2 YYDKDF (reference sequence). After removal of 1 base from V and 7 bases from J, the junction contained 7 bases not matched to a gene. The study drew all its donors from Caucasian adults living in Nashville, Tennessee. The specimen sequenced was memory CD4+ T cells sorted from blood. Noted subset: CD45RA-negative fraction. J is TRBJ1-5 and V is TRBV15, with 10 positions matching TRBD1. The sequence was collected from a woman in her 30s in good health. CDR3 sequence reads: CATSRVGTGVGQPQHF. The CDR3 DNA reads as TGTGCCACCAGCAGAGTCGGGACAGGGGTGGGACAGCCCCAGCATTTT.